This T cell receptor (beta chain) was profiled in a study of cytomegalovirus exposure and HLA in healthy donors. Findings of the study overall: A few of the chains that were CMV-associated were confirmed in vitro to be specific for CMV antigens.

Trimming removed 6 bases from V and 1 base from J, with 10 bases in between. The CDR3 is 13 amino acids. The germline V gene encodes CDR1 SGHDT and CDR2 YYEEEE. With respect to this clone: What it recognizes is unknown.

Primers included in the PCR were 60 Vbeta and 13 Jbeta primers. Assay used: immunoSEQ multiplex PCR; TCRdb lists only in-frame clones, some missing. The sample carries 150,000 or so clones, over 70% recorded once. The rearrangement links TRBV5-6 to TRBJ1-1; possible D gene TRBD1, 5 bases. Material: PBMCs. The receptor's source is a middle-aged woman in good health and CMV-seropositive. CDR3 protein: CASTLTANTEAFF. CDR3 DNA: TGTGCCAGCACCCTGACAGCGAACACTGAAGCTTTCTTT. Looking up the rest from reference TRBV5-6 and TRBJ1-1 gives the full variable domain: DAGVTQSPTHLIKTRGQQVTLRCSPKSGHDTVSWYQQALGQGPQFIFQYYEEEERQRGNFPDRFSGHQFPNYSSELNVNALLLGDSALYLCASTLTANTEAFFGQGTRLTVV.